Listed below are T cell receptor beta chains from one sample, sequenced in a study of shared clonotypes between healthy human individuals. Some clones are missing from TCRdb's copy, which holds only in-frame ones; the method was immunoSEQ multiplex PCR. The repertoire holds under 1,100,000 clones, with 70% to 80% as singletons. Sequenced input: memory CD4+ T cells sorted from blood. The receptors were sampled from a man in his late teens or twenties in good health. Each CDR3 is given with its conserved first and last residue. The order of the fields is clone size, D gene, J gene, V gene, CDR3 protein, CDR3 DNA. The D gene is left open where the match is weak. Some rows mark clone size as missing; the rest say once, few, many or name a class of expanded clone.

clone_size: -
d_call: -
j_call: TRBJ2-3
v_call: TRBV14
cdr3_aa: CASSQGVVRSTDTQYF
cdr3_nt: TGTGCCAGCAGCCAAGGGGTAGTCCGCAGCACAGATACGCAGTATTTT

clone_size: few
d_call: -
j_call: TRBJ2-7
v_call: TRBV10-2
cdr3_aa: CASCRQGAEQYF
cdr3_nt: TGCGCCAGCTGTCGGCAGGGCGCCGAGCAGTACTTC

clone_size: -
d_call: -
j_call: TRBJ2-5
v_call: TRBV11-2
cdr3_aa: CASSFLWLETQYF
cdr3_nt: TGTGCCAGCAGCTTCCTATGGTTAGAGACCCAGTACTTC

clone_size: few
d_call: TRBD2
j_call: TRBJ2-4
v_call: TRBV19
cdr3_aa: CASGASGSRTAKNIQYF
cdr3_nt: TGTGCCAGTGGGGCTAGCGGGAGTAGGACAGCCAAAAACATTCAGTACTTC

clone_size: few
d_call: TRBD2
j_call: TRBJ2-2
v_call: TRBV19
cdr3_aa: CASIQLAGTGELFF
cdr3_nt: TGTGCCAGTATACAGCTAGCGGGGACCGGGGAGCTGTTTTTT

clone_size: -
d_call: TRBD2
j_call: TRBJ2-7
v_call: TRBV7-2
cdr3_aa: CASSLGSTSGWKYF
cdr3_nt: TGTGCCAGCAGCTTAGGCTCGACTAGCGGATGGAAGTACTTC

clone_size: -
d_call: -
j_call: TRBJ1-1
v_call: TRBV5-5
cdr3_aa: CASSQRGAGLMRNTEAFF
cdr3_nt: TGTGCCAGCAGCCAACGGGGGGCAGGCCTTATGAGGAACACTGAAGCTTTCTTT

clone_size: -
d_call: TRBD1
j_call: TRBJ2-2
v_call: TRBV25-1
cdr3_aa: CASSAKTGGYTGELFF
cdr3_nt: TGTGCCAGCAGTGCCAAGACAGGGGGGTACACCGGGGAGCTGTTTTTT

clone_size: -
d_call: TRBD1
j_call: TRBJ2-7
v_call: TRBV29-1
cdr3_aa: CSVGQAYEQYF
cdr3_nt: TGCAGCGTGGGACAGGCCTACGAGCAGTACTTC

clone_size: -
d_call: -
j_call: TRBJ1-6
v_call: TRBV12-2
cdr3_aa: CASRFRERQLQEGPGSPLHF
cdr3_nt: TGTGCAAGTCGCTTCCGGGAACGGCAGCTGCAAGAAGGACCCGGGTCACCCCTCCACTTT

clone_size: -
d_call: -
j_call: TRBJ1-4
v_call: TRBV7-9
cdr3_aa: CASSIPQGGPNEKLFF
cdr3_nt: TGTGCCAGCAGCATACCTCAAGGGGGGCCTAATGAAAAACTGTTTTTT

clone_size: many
d_call: -
j_call: TRBJ1-3
v_call: TRBV5-1
cdr3_aa: CASSLAGTGNTIYF
cdr3_nt: TGCGCCAGCAGCTTGGCAGGGACGGGAAACACCATATATTTT

clone_size: -
d_call: -
j_call: TRBJ1-1
v_call: TRBV6-1
cdr3_aa: CASTGFVAGNTEAFF
cdr3_nt: TGTGCCAGCACAGGATTCGTCGCGGGGAACACTGAAGCTTTCTTT

clone_size: -
d_call: TRBD1
j_call: TRBJ1-5
v_call: TRBV27
cdr3_aa: CASSFGTGGNQPQHF
cdr3_nt: TGTGCCAGCAGTTTCGGGACAGGGGGTAATCAGCCCCAGCATTTT

clone_size: -
d_call: -
j_call: TRBJ2-5
v_call: TRBV5-1
cdr3_aa: CASSPRRGQETQYF
cdr3_nt: TGCGCCAGCAGCCCCCGGAGGGGCCAAGAGACCCAGTACTTC

clone_size: few
d_call: -
j_call: TRBJ2-7
v_call: TRBV5-4
cdr3_aa: CASSLDGRGVREQYF
cdr3_nt: TGTGCCAGCAGCTTGGATGGGCGGGGAGTCCGCGAGCAGTACTTC

clone_size: -
d_call: -
j_call: TRBJ1-4
v_call: TRBV4-1
cdr3_aa: CASSQDRGAYYEKLFF
cdr3_nt: TGCGCCAGCAGCCAAGACCGGGGGGCGTATTATGAAAAACTGTTTTTT

clone_size: -
d_call: -
j_call: TRBJ2-1
v_call: TRBV7-2
cdr3_aa: CASSFRDSGEQFF
cdr3_nt: TGTGCCAGCAGCTTCCGGGACTCGGGGGAGCAGTTCTTC

clone_size: -
d_call: -
j_call: TRBJ2-7
v_call: TRBV14
cdr3_aa: CASSQGLGRGLEQYF
cdr3_nt: TGTGCCAGCAGCCAAGGATTGGGCAGGGGCCTCGAGCAGTACTTC

clone_size: -
d_call: -
j_call: TRBJ2-3
v_call: TRBV4-3
cdr3_aa: CASSPGGYSTDTQYF
cdr3_nt: TGCGCCAGCAGCCCCGGAGGGTATAGCACAGATACGCAGTATTTT

clone_size: -
d_call: -
j_call: TRBJ2-7
v_call: TRBV28
cdr3_aa: CASTPPRRYEQYF
cdr3_nt: TGTGCCAGCACCCCCCCTCGGCGGTACGAGCAGTACTTC

clone_size: -
d_call: TRBD1
j_call: TRBJ2-7
v_call: TRBV27
cdr3_aa: CASRSEGTGPYEQYF
cdr3_nt: TGTGCCAGCCGTTCGGAGGGGACAGGACCCTACGAGCAGTACTTC